These T cell receptor beta chains were read from a single sample in a study of blood T cell repertoires in COVID-19. Only in-frame clones appear in the TCRdb table, and some are missing; sequencing was by immunoSEQ multiplex PCR. Of roughly 140,000 clones listed, 75% to 85% are singletons. The sample consisted of peripheral blood. The origin of the receptors is a woman between 50 and 59 years old in a cohort sampled during active or convalescent COVID-19. Both conserved end residues are part of each CDR3. D genes are given only for firm matches.

j_call: TRBJ2-1; d_call: NA; v_call: TRBV19; cdr3_nt: TGTGCCAGTAGTATCTGGGGAGGGCAGTTCTTC; cdr3_aa: CASSIWGGQFF
j_call: TRBJ1-4; d_call: NA; v_call: TRBV12-3/TRBV12-4; cdr3_nt: TGTGCCAGCAGTTCCAGTGAAAAACTGTTTTTT; cdr3_aa: CASSSSEKLFF
j_call: TRBJ2-3; d_call: NA; v_call: TRBV7-2; cdr3_nt: TGTGCCAGCAGCATAAGACGGCCCTCTAGGGGATTCACAGATACGCAGTATTTT; cdr3_aa: CASSIRRPSRGFTDTQYF
j_call: TRBJ1-2; d_call: NA; v_call: TRBV15; cdr3_nt: TGTGCCACCAGCAGAGGAGGCACCGACCTCTATGGCTACACCTTC; cdr3_aa: CATSRGGTDLYGYTF
j_call: TRBJ2-7; d_call: TRBD1; v_call: TRBV25-1; cdr3_nt: TGTGCCAGCAGTGACAGACAGGGAAGGTACGAGCAGTACTTC; cdr3_aa: CASSDRQGRYEQYF
j_call: TRBJ1-3; d_call: NA; v_call: TRBV10-2; cdr3_nt: TGCGCCAGCAGTGATCGGGGAAAAACTGGAAACACCATATATTTT; cdr3_aa: CASSDRGKTGNTIYF
j_call: TRBJ2-1; d_call: TRBD2; v_call: TRBV6-5; cdr3_nt: TGTGCCAGCAGCGCTCGGACTAGCGGCCACAATGAGCAGTTCTTC; cdr3_aa: CASSARTSGHNEQFF
j_call: TRBJ1-6; d_call: NA; v_call: TRBV7-9; cdr3_nt: TGTGCCAGCAGCTTACCTCCGGTCTCTTCACCCCTCCACTTT; cdr3_aa: CASSLPPVSSPLHF
j_call: TRBJ1-4; d_call: NA; v_call: TRBV12-2; cdr3_nt: TGTGCAAGTCGCTTAGCGTACAGGGCAACTAATGAAAAACTGTTTTTT; cdr3_aa: CASRLAYRATNEKLFF
j_call: TRBJ2-7; d_call: NA; v_call: TRBV7-2; cdr3_nt: TGTGCCAGCAACCCTGGGGGGGCCTCCTACGAGCAGTACTTC; cdr3_aa: CASNPGGASYEQYF